One sample yielded the 18 T cell receptor beta chains listed below, sequenced in a study of blood T cell repertoires in COVID-19 (dated by TCRdb to about 2020). Preparation of the library involved the immunoSEQ multiplex PCR assay. TCRdb retrieved this table from immuneACCESS and kept in-frame rearrangements only. Not all clones are present; in checked studies, unresolved V genes account for under half, and no reason is known for the remainder. Present in this sample are approximately 30,000 clones, approximately 87% of which were seen just once. The ten largest clones add up to about a sixth of the sample. The sequencing input was peripheral blood. The receptors were sampled from a man in his 70s with active COVID-19.

This clone was picked up a small number of times. This CDR3 reads CASTGTGGGGSYNEQFF. CDR3 nucleotides: TGTGCCAGCACCGGGACAGGGGGTGGGGGCTCCTACAATGAGCAGTTCTTC. This sequence joins TRBV2 and TRBJ2-1; 11 bases are shared with TRBD1. J gave up 0 bases and V 7 bases, and 8 bases lay outside the gene matches. CDR1 and CDR2 from the germline V gene are SNHLY and FYNNEI. This CDR3 is 17 amino acids long.

The V and J genes are TRBV11-2 and TRBJ1-2; 8 nucleotides line up with TRBD1. The CDR3 has 13 residues. From germline, CDR1 is SGHAT and CDR2 FQNNGV. Trimming removed 1 base from V and 5 bases from J; junction bases left unmatched: 0. In DNA, the CDR3 is TGTGCCAGCAGCTTAGGACAGGGGTATGGCTACACCTTC. This translates into CASSLGQGYGYTF.

The chain links TRBV5-1 to TRBJ2-5; D gene ambiguous. The germline V gene has CDR1 SGHRS and CDR2 YFSETQ. Trimming left V 0 bases short and J 5 bases short, with 14 bases between. This CDR3 has 15 amino acids. Written as DNA, the CDR3 is TGCGCCAGCAGCTTGGCCCTGGTAGCTGGGGAGACCCAGTACTTC. Its protein product is CASSLALVAGETQYF.

The chain uses TRBV6-4 and TRBJ2-3; 9 bases are shared with TRBD2. J gave up 4 bases and V 3 bases, and 2 bases lay outside the gene matches. From germline, CDR1 is MRHNA and CDR2 SNTAGT. There are 14 residues in the CDR3. For the CDR3, the DNA is TGTGCCAGCAGTGAAGCGGGGGGCGCAGATACGCAGTATTTT. This gives the protein CASSEAGGADTQYF.

The genes are TRBV6-2 or TRBV6-3 and TRBJ2-6; no firm D call. The length of the CDR3 is 18 residues. The germline gives CDR1 MNHEY, CDR2 SVGEGT. V was shortened by 0 bases and J by 0 bases, with 12 bases between the two germline ends. The CDR3 nucleotides read TGTGCCAGCAGTTACTCGACTTTGAGGAGCTCTGGGGCCAACGTCCTGACTTTC. This translates into CASSYSTLRSSGANVLTF.

This chain links TRBV19 with TRBJ2-7; D is unresolved. From germline, CDR1 is LNHDA and CDR2 SQIVND (reference sequence). V lost 2 bases and J 5 bases, leaving 13 bases between the germline ends. CDR3 length equals 14 residues. The CDR3 reads CASSIPMWPDEQYF. The DNA for the CDR3 is TGTGCCAGTAGTATACCCATGTGGCCAGACGAGCAGTACTTC.

V usage is TRBV7-8 and J usage is TRBJ2-7; 9 bases are shared with TRBD2. This CDR3 contains 15 residues. Germline V lookup: CDR1 SGHVS, CDR2 FQNEAQ. V lost 7 bases to trimming and J lost 3 bases; unmatched junction nucleotides: 10. The CDR3 here is CASTAGSGGIYEQYF. The CDR3 nucleotides read TGTGCCAGCACCGCCGGAAGCGGGGGGATCTACGAGCAGTACTTC.

V usage is TRBV11-2 and J usage is TRBJ2-5, with 8 bases matching TRBD1. The CDR3 length is 14 residues. The junction had 5 bases not matched to a gene; V was cut back by 4 bases and J by 4 bases. Germline V gene lookup returns CDR1 SGHAT and CDR2 FQNNGV. CDR3 sequence reads: CASSSTGGLETQYF. The CDR3 nucleotides are TGTGCCAGCAGCTCTACAGGGGGTCTAGAGACCCAGTACTTC. Supplemented by reference TRBV11-2 and TRBJ2-5, the full variable domain reads EAGVAQSPRYKIIEKRQSVAFWCNPISGHATLYWYQQILGQGPKLLIQFQNNGVVDDSQLPKDRFSAERLKGVDSTLKIQPAKLEDSAVYLCASSSTGGLETQYFGPGTRLLVL.

This chain uses TRBV27 with TRBJ2-5; the match to TRBD2 covers 9 bases. Trimming removed 4 bases from V and 4 bases from J; junction bases left unmatched: 10. The CDR3 is 16 amino acids. Germline V gene sequence: CDR1 MNHEY, CDR2 SMNVEV (reference sequence). The CDR3 DNA follows: TGTGCCAGCAGTTCCGCCGGGCGGGGGGGTGGAGAGACCCAGTACTTC. Its protein is CASSSAGRGGGETQYF.

The chain has TRBV11-2 and TRBJ2-1, with 9 bases that match TRBD2. Trimming at V came to 3 bases and at J to 9 bases, leaving 9 bases not matched to a gene. The CDR3 loop spans 15 amino acids. The germline V gene encodes CDR1 SGHAT and CDR2 FQNNGV. The CDR3 region is CASSFLRGGQSEQFF. The CDR3 DNA sequence: TGTGCCAGCAGCTTTTTGCGGGGGGGCCAATCTGAGCAGTTCTTC.

The chain employs TRBV9 and TRBJ1-2; TRBD1 is a possible D gene (6 bases). The CDR3 covers 16 residues. Germline CDR1 is SGDLS and CDR2 is YYNGEE. Trimming cost V 1 base and J 0 bases, with 13 bases left between them. The CDR3 sequence: CASSVHRVGANYGYTF. In DNA form, the CDR3 reads TGTGCCAGCAGCGTACACAGGGTGGGAGCTAACTATGGCTACACCTTC.

This chain connects TRBV30 to TRBJ2-7, with 7 bases that match TRBD2. The CDR3 runs 14 residues. Losses at the gene ends were 6 bases for V and 3 bases for J; bases not matched to a gene: 11. Germline CDR1 and CDR2: GTSNPN and SVGIG (reference sequence). The CDR3 loop reads CACTGRDYLYEQYF. The CDR3 DNA sequence: TGTGCCTGTACTGGACGGGACTACCTCTACGAGCAGTACTTC.

The sample holds one count of this clone. The V gene is TRBV28, the J gene TRBJ2-5, with 8 bases identical to TRBD1. The CDR3 consists of 14 residues. Per germline, CDR1 MDHEN and CDR2 SYDVKM. J gave up 7 bases and V 4 bases, and 8 bases lay outside the gene matches. The CDR3 spells CASSSTGDRGTQYF. CDR3 nucleotides: TGTGCCAGCAGTTCGACAGGGGATCGGGGGACCCAGTACTTC.

V is TRBV6-2 or TRBV6-3 and J is TRBJ2-1; TRBD2 matches 8 bases. This CDR3 has 16 residues. The junction had 4 bases not matched to a gene; V was cut back by 0 bases and J by 3 bases. Germline CDR1 MNHEY, CDR2 SVGEGT. The CDR3 is CASSYSMAGGYNEQFF. The CDR3 nucleotides read TGTGCCAGCAGTTACTCGATGGCGGGGGGCTACAATGAGCAGTTCTTC.

The chain carries TRBV9 and TRBJ2-2; 9 bases match TRBD2. The germline gives CDR1 SGDLS, CDR2 YYNGEE. Trimming at V came to 4 bases and at J to 2 bases, leaving 6 bases not matched to a gene. CDR3 length: 16 residues. The CDR3: CASSRTGTSNTGELFF. The CDR3 region has the DNA TGTGCCAGCAGCCGGACCGGGACTAGCAACACCGGGGAGCTGTTTTTT.

V and J are TRBV2 and TRBJ2-3, with 7 bases lining up with TRBD2. Germline V gene lookup returns CDR1 SNHLY and CDR2 FYNNEI. Trimming at V came to 6 bases and at J to 2 bases, leaving 11 bases not matched to a gene. This CDR3 has 16 residues. In nucleotides, the CDR3 is TGTGCCAGCAGATCGACTAGCTGGCGCCCCACAGATACGCAGTATTTT. Protein product: CASRSTSWRPTDTQYF.

V and J are TRBV6-5 and TRBJ1-4; D is undetermined. With 2 bases removed from V and 1 base from J, the gap between germline ends came to 8 bases. CDR3 length: 15 amino acids. Germline-derived CDR1 and CDR2 are MNHEY and SVGAGI. CDR3 sequence: CASSYRRGTNEKLFF. CDR3 DNA: TGTGCCAGCAGTTACCGGCGGGGAACTAATGAAAAACTGTTTTTT.

J is TRBJ2-5 and V is TRBV12-3 or TRBV12-4; D uncertain. Trimming removed 3 bases at V and 5 bases at J, with 4 bases between. This CDR3 is built from 11 residues. The CDR3 bases are TGTGCCAGCAGTTTCGGGGAGACCCAGTACTTC. This sequence encodes CASSFGETQYF.